One sample yielded the 5 T cell receptor beta chains listed below, sequenced in a study of T cells in Graves' hyperthyroidism and ophthalmopathy. TCR beta CDR3 regions were amplified from RNA transcripts. With the HTBI primer set, the TCR CDR3 went through a first round of RT-PCR. TCRdb redid the calling of the multiplex PCR reads with MiXCR, one entry per CDR3 protein. The table shows about 360,000 distinct CDR3 sequences, with less than 15% occurring only once. The sample comprised blood. The source is a woman between 18 and 29 years old with Graves' hyperthyroidism.

At least ten counts were recorded for this clonotype. This chain joins TRBV3-1 and TRBJ2-2, with 7 bases aligning to TRBD2. The CDR3 runs 15 residues. V shed 4 bases, J shed 0 bases, and the junction held 2 bases outside the gene matches. Germline V CDR1 and CDR2: LGHDT, YNNKEL (reference sequence). The CDR3 sequence: CASSRAGSNTGELFF. The CDR3 DNA follows: TGTGCCAGCAGCCGAGCGGGATCGAACACCGGGGAGCTGTTTTTT. The full variable domain, completed using reference TRBV3-1 and TRBJ2-2, is DTAVSQTPKYLVTQMGNDKSIKCEQNLGHDTMYWYKQDSKKFLKIMFSYNNKELIINETVPNRFSPKSPDKAHLNLHINSLELGDSAVYFCASSRAGSNTGELFFGEGSRLTVL.

This clonotype was detected only a few times. The CDR3 region is CAITTPRGSGANVLTF. In nucleotides, the CDR3 is TGTGCCATCACCACCCCACGGGGCTCTGGGGCCAACGTCCTGACTTTC. The genes are TRBV10-3 and TRBJ2-6; weak D call: TRBD2 (5 bases). This CDR3 has 16 amino acids. Germline CDR1 is ENHRY and CDR2 is SYGVKD. The germline V and J ends were trimmed by 7 bases and 0 bases, with 13 bases remaining between them.

The table lists this clonotype with many counts. The V gene is TRBV30, the J gene TRBJ2-1, with D perhaps TRBD1 or TRBD2 (5 bases each). Germline lookup yields CDR1 GTSNPN and CDR2 SVGIG (reference sequence). The CDR3 covers 11 residues. V lost 3 bases, J lost 9 bases, and 9 bases lay in between. The CDR3, as DNA: TGTGCCTGGAGGGGACCTTTTGAGCAGTTCTTC. Its protein is CAWRGPFEQFF.

In the case of this clonotype: The junction does not match germline at one end; this may be a read error. The genes are TRBV25-1 and TRBJ2-1; TRBD1 matches at 7 bases. CDR1 and CDR2 from the germline V gene are MGHDK and SYGVNS. This CDR3 spans 12 amino acids. CDR3 sequence: CASAGTVNAQFF. For the CDR3, the DNA is TGTGCCAGCGCCGGGACAGTCAATGCGCAGTTCTTC.

In its sample, this clonotype was seen many times. V usage is TRBV27 and J usage is TRBJ2-4; D could derive from TRBD1 or TRBD2 (6 bases each). Per the germline V gene, CDR1 is MNHEY and CDR2 is SMNVEV (reference sequence). CDR3 size: 15 residues. V lost 4 bases and J 5 bases, leaving 15 bases between the germline ends. The CDR3, as DNA: TGTGCCAGCAGTTCCCCTGGGGGGCTGGAAAACATTCAGTACTTC. Amino acid sequence: CASSSPGGLENIQYF.